These 28 T cell receptor beta chains came from one sample sequenced in a study of Ad26.COV2.S vaccination and SARS-CoV-2 variants. Profiling relied on immunoSEQ multiplex PCR, and the TCRdb table lists in-frame clones only, not all of them. The table has about 350,000 clones, approximately 81% seen once. Treatment in this sample: 15 to 20 received Ad26.COV2.S at low or high dose, single or two shots; about 5 received placebo; per-sample allocation not given. Sampling was performed 63 days after the first vaccine or placebo injection. The sample consisted of peripheral blood, taken in a trial of Ad26.COV2.S vaccine versus placebo. The receptor set was obtained from a person aged 18-65 years who received the Ad26.COV2.S COVID-19 vaccine or a placebo.

In its sample, this clone was seen once. V is TRBV30 and J is TRBJ2-4; TRBD1 might be the D (5 bases). This CDR3 is 15 amino acids long. Trimming pared 3 bases from V and 0 bases from J, leaving 12 bases between. From germline, CDR1 is GTSNPN and CDR2 SVGIG (reference sequence). CDR3 residues: CAWRPRQIAKNIQYF. The DNA of the CDR3 is TGTGCCTGGAGGCCCAGACAGATAGCCAAAAACATTCAGTACTTC.

The CDR3 sequence is CSVDGLAGEYNEQFF. Here the CDR3 DNA reads TGCAGCGTTGATGGTTTAGCGGGGGAATACAATGAGCAGTTCTTC. The chain links TRBV29-1 to TRBJ2-1; 9 nucleotides line up with TRBD2. J gave up 4 bases and V 3 bases, and 7 bases lay outside the gene matches. The CDR3 sequence is 15 residues long. Germline V gene sequence: CDR1 SQVTM, CDR2 ANQGSEA.

The chain recombines TRBV5-1 with TRBJ2-1; 7 nucleotides agree with TRBD1. V was clipped by 4 bases and J by 5 bases; unmatched bases: 9. This CDR3 comprises 15 residues. Germline V gene data show CDR1 as SGHRS and CDR2 as YFSETQ. DNA for the CDR3: TGCGCCAGCAGCGCCCGACAGGGATCGAACAATGAGCAGTTCTTC. Translation gives CASSARQGSNNEQFF. Based on the CDR3 plus reference TRBV5-1 and TRBJ2-1, the full variable domain is KAGVTQTPRYLIKTRGQQVTLSCSPISGHRSVSWYQQTPGQGLQFLFEYFSETQRNKGNFPGRFSGRQFSNSRSEMNVSTLELGDSALYLCASSARQGSNNEQFFGPGTRLTVL.

This chain joins TRBV7-2 and TRBJ2-1, with D possibly called TRBD1 or TRBD2 (5 bases each). Between the trimmed V and J ends, which lost 5 bases and 6 bases, there was a span of 23 bases. Looked up from germline, CDR1 is SGHTA and CDR2 is FQGNSA. The length of the CDR3 is 17 residues. Here the CDR3 reads CASSERPGPGRINEQFF. In DNA, the CDR3 is TGTGCCAGCAGCGAACGACCGGGACCTGGGCGGATCAATGAGCAGTTCTTC.

The chain carries TRBV6-1 and TRBJ2-2; D is uncertain. The ends were cut back, 2 bases at V and 5 bases at J, with 9 bases in the middle. CDR1 and CDR2 from the germline V gene are MNHNS and SASEGT. CDR3 length equals 14 residues. The CDR3 loop is CASSEKIWTGELFF. In nucleotides, the CDR3 is TGTGCCAGCAGTGAAAAAATTTGGACCGGGGAGCTGTTTTTT.

V and J are TRBV4-1 and TRBJ1-5; 8 nucleotides match TRBD1. The V gene end was trimmed by 6 bases and the J gene end by 4 bases; junction bases not matched to a gene: 5. Germline V CDR1 and CDR2: MGHRA, YSYEKL. The CDR3 totals 14 residues. The CDR3 bases are TGCGCCAGCAGTTCTAGACAGGGGAATCAGCCCCAGCATTTT. This codes for CASSSRQGNQPQHF.

This clone was seen once. CDR3 sequence reads: CASSLDTSTGGYTF. CDR3 DNA sequence: TGTGCCAGCAGCTTAGATACCTCAACGGGGGGCTACACCTTC. This rearrangement joins TRBV7-2 to TRBJ1-2; no firm D call. This CDR3 has 14 amino acids. Germline V gene data show CDR1 as SGHTA and CDR2 as FQGNSA. Trimming shortened V by 1 base and J by 8 bases, and 14 bases separated the two germline ends.

The V gene is TRBV19, the J gene TRBJ2-3, with no clear D. With 3 bases removed from V and 0 bases from J, the gap between germline ends came to 10 bases. Germline assignment: CDR1 LNHDA and CDR2 SQIVND (reference sequence). This CDR3 comprises 15 residues. CDR3 DNA sequence: TGTGCCAGTAGTATTTCAGCGTATAGCACAGATACGCAGTATTTT. This sequence encodes CASSISAYSTDTQYF.

This CDR3 is CASSHPHTDTQYF. Written as DNA, the CDR3 is TGTGCCAGCAGCCACCCACATACAGATACGCAGTATTTT. V and J are TRBV7-9 and TRBJ2-3; no clear D gene. The V end was cut by 5 bases, the J end by 3 bases, with 9 bases between. Germline V gene sequence: CDR1 SEHNR, CDR2 FQNEAQ (reference sequence). This CDR3 contains 13 residues.

The chain carries TRBV4-3 and TRBJ2-7; D ambiguous. CDR3 size: 15 residues. The germline V gene has CDR1 LGHNA and CDR2 YSLEER. Deletions cut 0 bases from V and 2 bases from J, with 11 bases between. The CDR3 loop is CASSQDYTVTYEQYF. In nucleotides, the CDR3 is TGCGCCAGCAGCCAAGATTACACCGTTACCTACGAGCAGTACTTC.

The chain couples TRBV10-3 to TRBJ2-7; 11 bases are shared with TRBD2. The CDR3 has 17 amino acids. The V segment lost 4 bases and the J segment 4 bases; nucleotides outside the gene matches: 12. Germline loops: CDR1 ENHRY, CDR2 SYGVKD. The CDR3, as DNA: TGTGCCATCAGTGCCGTAGGACTAGCGGGTTTGAGTTACGAGCAGTACTTC. Translation: CAISAVGLAGLSYEQYF.

V and J are TRBV21-1 and TRBJ2-7; the table's TRBD1 call for D was not verified on the DNA. TRBV21-1 is a pseudogene segment. The CDR3 has 14 amino acids. CDR3 DNA: TGTGCCAGCAGCAAAGTGGGCAGGGTTTACGAGCAGTACTTC. Residues: CASSKVGRVYEQYF.

CDR3 bases: TGTGCCAGCAGTTATCAGGGTTTCGCCGGGGAGCTGTTTTTT. It codes for CASSYQGFAGELFF. The rearrangement joins TRBV6-2 or TRBV6-3 to TRBJ2-2; tentatively, D is TRBD1 (5 bases). The germline V gene encodes CDR1 MNHEY and CDR2 SVGEGT. The CDR3 runs 14 residues. V shed 3 bases and J shed 6 bases, with 11 bases lying between them.

The chain has TRBV6-2 or TRBV6-3 and TRBJ2-6, with no clear D. Germline lookup yields CDR1 MNHEY and CDR2 SVGEGT. The CDR3 has 16 residues. V was cut by 4 bases and J by 1 base, with 11 bases left in between. CDR3 residues: CASSSWAPSGANVLTF. CDR3 nucleotide sequence: TGTGCCAGCAGTTCTTGGGCCCCATCTGGGGCCAACGTCCTGACTTTC.

The rearrangement joins TRBV19 to TRBJ2-1; 7 bases agree with TRBD1. Trimming cost V 3 bases and J 0 bases; bases outside gene matches: 14. Germline-derived CDR1 and CDR2 are LNHDA and SQIVND (reference sequence). The CDR3 has 19 amino acids. DNA for the CDR3: TGTGCCAGTAGTATTGGGGGACAGACTGAAATTAGCTCCTACAATGAGCAGTTCTTC. Translated: CASSIGGQTEISSYNEQFF.

The gene calls are TRBV29-1 and TRBJ2-3; tentatively, D is TRBD1 or TRBD2 (5 bases each). Germline assignment: CDR1 SQVTM and CDR2 ANQGSEA. V lost 4 bases to trimming and J lost 1 base, with 12 bases between them. This CDR3 region has 14 residues. This CDR3 is CSVALGVGTDTQYF. For the CDR3, the DNA is TGCAGCGTTGCGTTGGGGGTCGGCACAGATACGCAGTATTTT.

The J gene is TRBJ1-5, the V gene TRBV6-2 or TRBV6-3, with D possibly matching TRBD1 (5 bases). Trimming stripped 3 bases from V and 0 bases from J, with 9 bases between. Germline V gene lookup returns CDR1 MNHEY and CDR2 SVGEGT. This CDR3 is built from 15 residues. The CDR3 sequence is CASSYSGISNQPQHF. In DNA form, the CDR3 reads TGTGCCAGCAGTTATTCAGGGATTAGCAATCAGCCCCAGCATTTT.

The chain is built from TRBV5-8 and TRBJ2-5; TRBD1 agrees at 7 bases. The CDR3 contains 14 residues. The V segment lost 0 bases and the J segment 5 bases; nucleotides outside the gene matches: 4. CDR1 is SGHTS, CDR2 YDEGEE, per germline. Written as DNA, the CDR3 is TGTGCCAGCAGCTTGGAGGGGGCTTGGGAGACCCAGTACTTC. Its protein product is CASSLEGAWETQYF.

The chain uses TRBV7-2 and TRBJ2-1; D possibly corresponds to TRBD2 (5 bases). CDR3 length: 13 residues. Trimming took 1 base from V and 4 from J, leaving 5 bases between them. The germline gives CDR1 SGHTA, CDR2 FQGNSA. CDR3 sequence (DNA): TGTGCCAGCAGCTTAGAGCGGTACAATGAGCAGTTCTTC. Translation gives CASSLERYNEQFF.

The chain uses TRBV10-1 and TRBJ2-2, with 9 bases matching TRBD1. The CDR3 is 14 amino acids. Germline-derived CDR1 and CDR2 are WNHNN and SYGVQD (reference sequence). V shed 8 bases and J 6 bases; nucleotides not matched to a gene: 7. CDR3 sequence reads: CASGPQGAAGELFF. The DNA of the CDR3 is TGCGCCAGCGGACCACAGGGGGCCGCCGGGGAGCTGTTTTTT.

The V call is TRBV10-1, the J call TRBJ2-7; D is unclear. The length of the CDR3 is 16 residues. V was trimmed by 0 bases and J by 4 bases, leaving 16 bases between them. The germline V gene has CDR1 WNHNN and CDR2 SYGVQD (reference sequence). CDR3 sequence: CASSESPAAYLYEQYF. For the CDR3, the DNA is TGCGCCAGCAGTGAGTCACCGGCTGCATACCTGTACGAGCAGTACTTC.

The chain joins TRBV27 to TRBJ2-1, with 14 bases identical to TRBD2. V lost 4 bases to trimming and J lost 12 bases; unmatched junction nucleotides: 8. CDR3 length equals 15 residues. Germline CDR1 reads MNHEY; CDR2 reads SMNVEV (reference sequence). The CDR3 coding sequence is TGTGCCAGCAGTTCACGACTAGCGGGAGGGCCTGGGCAGTTCTTC. The encoded protein is CASSSRLAGGPGQFF.

The V call is TRBV5-5, the J call TRBJ1-2; D call uncertain. The CDR3 contains 13 residues. CDR1 is SGHKS and CDR2 is YYEKEE in the germline V gene (reference sequence). V was pared by 4 bases and J by 2 bases, with 9 bases between. CDR3 amino acids: CASSPAGNYGYTF. The DNA of the CDR3 is TGTGCCAGCAGCCCGGCGGGGAACTATGGCTACACCTTC.

This chain connects TRBV30 to TRBJ2-7; D is perhaps TRBD1 (6 bases). Germline V gives CDR1 GTSNPN, CDR2 SVGIG (reference sequence). The CDR3 is 14 residues long. The germline V and J ends were trimmed by 5 bases and 4 bases, with 18 bases remaining between them. For the CDR3, the DNA is TGTGCCTGGGTTCCCGGGACAAAGGCATACGAGCAGTACTTC. Translation gives CAWVPGTKAYEQYF.

This clone was observed a handful of times. This sequence joins TRBV7-9 and TRBJ1-5; D is uncertain. The CDR3 is 12 amino acids. Trimming removed 1 base from V and 5 bases from J, with 3 bases in between. Per germline, CDR1 SEHNR and CDR2 FQNEAQ (reference sequence). The CDR3 nucleotides are TGTGCCAGCAGCTTAGAGGATCAGCCCCAGCATTTT. Residues: CASSLEDQPQHF.

The chain carries TRBV5-5 and TRBJ1-5; 8 positions agree with TRBD1. The V gene end was trimmed by 2 bases and the J gene end by 4 bases; junction bases not matched to a gene: 5. The CDR3 runs to 15 residues. CDR1 is SGHKS, CDR2 YYEKEE, per germline (reference sequence). The CDR3 DNA follows: TGTGCCAGCAGCTTTCAAGGACAGGGAAATCAGCCCCAGCATTTT. This encodes CASSFQGQGNQPQHF.

This chain links TRBV18 with TRBJ2-7; TRBD1 agrees at 7 bases. This CDR3 comprises 14 residues. Germline lookup yields CDR1 KGHSH and CDR2 LQKENI. V lost 6 bases, J lost 3 bases, and 8 bases stayed unmatched. CDR3: CASSFRDRGYEQYF. CDR3 coding DNA: TGTGCCAGCTCGTTCCGGGACAGAGGCTACGAGCAGTACTTC.

V is TRBV10-2 and J is TRBJ2-1; D is perhaps TRBD1 (6 bases). The germline CDR1 and CDR2 sequences are WSHSY and SAAADI. Trimming took off 10 bases at V and 4 bases at J, with 17 bases between the two ends. This CDR3 comprises 14 residues. The CDR3 DNA reads TGCGCCACCAGAGGACAGACGGTATACAATGAGCAGTTCTTC. This gives the protein CATRGQTVYNEQFF.